These T cell receptor beta chains were read from a single sample in a study of blood T cells in healthy people across ages. TCRdb analysed the 5' RACE reads with MiXCR anew, one entry per CDR3 protein. This repertoire shows about 1.4 million distinct CDR3 sequences, roughly 59% found once; its top ten account for 6.5% to 8.5%. Specimen: blood. Every receptor here comes from a man between 18 and 29 years old in good health. Both conserved end residues are trimmed from each CDR3. The order of the fields is D gene, clone size, V gene, J gene, CDR3 protein. D genes are given only for firm matches. Size values are once, few and many counts, or a class for expanded clones, and some rows have none.

d_gene: TRBD1
abundance: NA
v_gene: TRBV10-3
j_gene: TRBJ2-7
CDR3aa: AISSRGGQGREPYEQY

d_gene: TRBD2
abundance: NA
v_gene: TRBV10-3
j_gene: TRBJ2-7
CDR3aa: AIKGTTSSYEQY

d_gene: TRBD2
abundance: few
v_gene: TRBV27
j_gene: TRBJ2-7
CDR3aa: ASSLSTSRQSYEQY

d_gene: NA
abundance: NA
v_gene: TRBV30
j_gene: TRBJ1-1
CDR3aa: AWSQRSEAF

d_gene: NA
abundance: NA
v_gene: TRBV10-3
j_gene: TRBJ2-7
CDR3aa: AISQEISYEQY

d_gene: NA
abundance: NA
v_gene: TRBV18
j_gene: TRBJ1-5
CDR3aa: ASSQLQDQPQH

d_gene: NA
abundance: NA
v_gene: TRBV20-1
j_gene: TRBJ2-1
CDR3aa: SATLAETTYNEQF

d_gene: TRBD2
abundance: NA
v_gene: TRBV12-3/TRBV12-4
j_gene: TRBJ2-7
CDR3aa: ASSASGKGNYEQY

d_gene: NA
abundance: NA
v_gene: TRBV6-5
j_gene: TRBJ2-7
CDR3aa: ASSRGAPYEQY

d_gene: TRBD2
abundance: few
v_gene: TRBV6-5
j_gene: TRBJ2-2
CDR3aa: ASRLAGGPETGELF

d_gene: NA
abundance: NA
v_gene: TRBV6-6
j_gene: TRBJ2-1
CDR3aa: ASSYDASEQF

d_gene: TRBD2
abundance: NA
v_gene: TRBV6-6
j_gene: TRBJ2-1
CDR3aa: ASSSAGTSGQDEQF

d_gene: NA
abundance: NA
v_gene: TRBV29-1
j_gene: TRBJ1-1
CDR3aa: SVAWNKVNTEAF

d_gene: NA
abundance: NA
v_gene: TRBV6-4
j_gene: TRBJ2-7
CDR3aa: ASLGGVPIYEQY

d_gene: TRBD1
abundance: few
v_gene: TRBV2
j_gene: TRBJ1-1
CDR3aa: ASRGLTGGGTEAF

d_gene: TRBD1
abundance: NA
v_gene: TRBV12-3/TRBV12-4
j_gene: TRBJ1-2
CDR3aa: ASSGGQGNYGYT

d_gene: NA
abundance: NA
v_gene: TRBV18
j_gene: TRBJ1-1
CDR3aa: ASSPFGGSDTEAF

d_gene: NA
abundance: few
v_gene: TRBV4-2
j_gene: TRBJ2-5
CDR3aa: ASSRSGSQETQY

d_gene: NA
abundance: few
v_gene: TRBV12-3/TRBV12-4
j_gene: TRBJ2-3
CDR3aa: ASTKGTDTQY

d_gene: NA
abundance: NA
v_gene: TRBV11-2
j_gene: TRBJ2-2
CDR3aa: ASRHTGGRGTGELF

d_gene: NA
abundance: NA
v_gene: TRBV3-1
j_gene: TRBJ1-2
CDR3aa: ASSQDAGKDGYT

d_gene: TRBD2
abundance: many
v_gene: TRBV20-1
j_gene: TRBJ2-3
CDR3aa: SARTSGGTDTQY

d_gene: NA
abundance: NA
v_gene: TRBV15
j_gene: TRBJ2-4
CDR3aa: ATSREGTTKNIQY

d_gene: NA
abundance: NA
v_gene: TRBV7-9
j_gene: TRBJ2-7
CDR3aa: ASSLVRRAYEQY

d_gene: NA
abundance: NA
v_gene: TRBV3-1
j_gene: TRBJ1-5
CDR3aa: ASSQEVHSNQPQH

d_gene: NA
abundance: many
v_gene: TRBV30
j_gene: TRBJ1-1
CDR3aa: AWGAGFTEAF

d_gene: TRBD2
abundance: NA
v_gene: TRBV12-5
j_gene: TRBJ2-1
CDR3aa: ASGPLASNEQF

d_gene: NA
abundance: few
v_gene: TRBV3-1
j_gene: TRBJ2-1
CDR3aa: ASSQDTGLWNEQF

d_gene: TRBD1
abundance: NA
v_gene: TRBV6-2/TRBV6-3
j_gene: TRBJ1-2
CDR3aa: ASSYRGQGAEGYT

d_gene: NA
abundance: NA
v_gene: TRBV6-5
j_gene: TRBJ2-6
CDR3aa: ASSFSQARAGANVLT

d_gene: NA
abundance: NA
v_gene: TRBV27
j_gene: TRBJ2-3
CDR3aa: ASSFLASSTDTQY

d_gene: NA
abundance: NA
v_gene: TRBV6-1
j_gene: TRBJ1-4
CDR3aa: ASSGAWDEKLF

d_gene: NA
abundance: NA
v_gene: TRBV20-1
j_gene: TRBJ2-5
CDR3aa: SAKQGLKETQY

d_gene: NA
abundance: NA
v_gene: TRBV20-1
j_gene: TRBJ2-1
CDR3aa: SARPITSSYNEQF

d_gene: NA
abundance: NA
v_gene: TRBV4-1
j_gene: TRBJ2-7
CDR3aa: ASSPIGGSLAQY

d_gene: NA
abundance: few
v_gene: TRBV29-1
j_gene: TRBJ2-5
CDR3aa: SVEGSRQETQY

d_gene: NA
abundance: few
v_gene: TRBV11-2
j_gene: TRBJ2-4
CDR3aa: ASSPIRWVGEEY

d_gene: TRBD1
abundance: NA
v_gene: TRBV4-3
j_gene: TRBJ1-4
CDR3aa: ASSRPPRTGPTNEKLF

d_gene: TRBD1
abundance: NA
v_gene: TRBV6-6
j_gene: TRBJ1-1
CDR3aa: ASSYWDRATEAF

d_gene: NA
abundance: few
v_gene: TRBV5-1
j_gene: TRBJ2-7
CDR3aa: ASSPLSEQRFYEQY

d_gene: TRBD1
abundance: NA
v_gene: TRBV12-3/TRBV12-4
j_gene: TRBJ2-7
CDR3aa: ASNSRGSHSYEQY

d_gene: TRBD1
abundance: NA
v_gene: TRBV29-1
j_gene: TRBJ2-5
CDR3aa: SVERQGEETQY

d_gene: NA
abundance: few
v_gene: TRBV2
j_gene: TRBJ1-5
CDR3aa: ASSVQQAAQPQH

d_gene: NA
abundance: NA
v_gene: TRBV21-1
j_gene: TRBJ2-7
CDR3aa: ASNYSGTSGRGRNEQY

d_gene: NA
abundance: NA
v_gene: TRBV6-2/TRBV6-3
j_gene: TRBJ1-1
CDR3aa: ASRGPGGDTEAF

d_gene: NA
abundance: once
v_gene: TRBV27
j_gene: TRBJ2-7
CDR3aa: ASSLTVGAYEQY

d_gene: NA
abundance: NA
v_gene: TRBV11-2
j_gene: TRBJ2-3
CDR3aa: ASSLEPPIQVSQY

d_gene: TRBD2
abundance: few
v_gene: TRBV29-1
j_gene: NA
CDR3aa: SVVLAGVRSYNEQY

d_gene: TRBD1
abundance: NA
v_gene: TRBV14
j_gene: TRBJ2-7
CDR3aa: ASSQPNRGVYEQY

d_gene: TRBD1
abundance: NA
v_gene: TRBV10-3
j_gene: TRBJ2-7
CDR3aa: AISEDRGTNEQY

d_gene: NA
abundance: NA
v_gene: TRBV14
j_gene: TRBJ2-1
CDR3aa: ASSQDLARYNEQF

d_gene: NA
abundance: NA
v_gene: TRBV4-1
j_gene: TRBJ2-2
CDR3aa: ASSQEFRGPLNPHTGELF